The rows below give T cell receptor beta chains drawn from one sample of a study of blood T cells in healthy people across ages. One entry per CDR3 protein results from TCRdb running MiXCR on the 5' RACE reads. Counted here are roughly 1,800,000 distinct CDR3 sequences, about 50% occurring once; the ten biggest clones make up over 2%. The sequenced material came from blood. These receptors all stem from a middle-aged woman in good health. Each CDR3 is given without its conserved first and last residue.

V: TRBV9; J: TRBJ2-5; length: 17; CDR3: ASSVGTGHNFGGQETQY
V: TRBV27; J: TRBJ2-1; length: 11; CDR3: ASSSRLAEEQF
V: TRBV28; J: NA; length: 13; CDR3: ASSLAGAAAYEQY
V: TRBV20-1; J: TRBJ2-1; length: 14; CDR3: SARESMAEYYNEQF
V: TRBV28; J: TRBJ2-7; length: 15; CDR3: ASSYPLAGGQSYEQY
V: TRBV29-1; J: TRBJ1-2; length: 12; CDR3: SVEKQGVKVGYT
V: TRBV18; J: TRBJ2-5; length: 12; CDR3: ASSPSATVETQY
V: TRBV10-2; J: TRBJ2-5; length: 8; CDR3: ATFDSSQY
V: TRBV28; J: TRBJ2-5; length: 13; CDR3: ASSQPQGTQETQY
V: TRBV5-1; J: TRBJ2-3; length: 12; CDR3: ASSLGHATDTQY
V: TRBV5-1; J: TRBJ2-3; length: 14; CDR3: ASSARDLGLLDTQY
V: TRBV7-9; J: TRBJ2-3; length: 12; CDR3: ASTQGGNRDGLY
V: TRBV6-2/TRBV6-3; J: TRBJ2-3; length: 13; CDR3: ASSYKAGDLHTQY
V: TRBV6-2/TRBV6-3; J: TRBJ2-1; length: 14; CDR3: ASTDPGTGEKNEQF
V: TRBV20-1; J: TRBJ1-5; length: 12; CDR3: SARRQGGNQPQH
V: TRBV5-1; J: TRBJ2-3; length: 14; CDR3: ASGPGLAGGPDTQY
V: TRBV29-1; J: TRBJ1-2; length: 10; CDR3: SVEDGAYGYT
V: TRBV28; J: TRBJ2-5; length: 13; CDR3: ASIISGGAQETQY
V: TRBV24-1; J: TRBJ1-1; length: 9; CDR3: ATSEWTGPF
V: TRBV7-2; J: TRBJ2-5; length: 13; CDR3: ASSFTGFSRNEQY
V: TRBV7-3; J: TRBJ2-3; length: 14; CDR3: ASSLFRGSSTDTQY
V: TRBV7-2; J: TRBJ2-3; length: 14; CDR3: ASSRDAGGLTDTQY
V: TRBV5-1; J: TRBJ2-3; length: 11; CDR3: ASRGYFTDTQY
V: TRBV11-1; J: TRBJ1-1; length: 12; CDR3: ASSRSAVTTEAF
V: TRBV6-5; J: TRBJ2-1; length: 12; CDR3: ASSWTGGGNEQF
V: TRBV21-1; J: TRBJ2-1; length: 15; CDR3: ASSKLAGERSYNEQF
V: TRBV12-3/TRBV12-4; J: TRBJ2-1; length: 12; CDR3: ASTLGYPPNEQF